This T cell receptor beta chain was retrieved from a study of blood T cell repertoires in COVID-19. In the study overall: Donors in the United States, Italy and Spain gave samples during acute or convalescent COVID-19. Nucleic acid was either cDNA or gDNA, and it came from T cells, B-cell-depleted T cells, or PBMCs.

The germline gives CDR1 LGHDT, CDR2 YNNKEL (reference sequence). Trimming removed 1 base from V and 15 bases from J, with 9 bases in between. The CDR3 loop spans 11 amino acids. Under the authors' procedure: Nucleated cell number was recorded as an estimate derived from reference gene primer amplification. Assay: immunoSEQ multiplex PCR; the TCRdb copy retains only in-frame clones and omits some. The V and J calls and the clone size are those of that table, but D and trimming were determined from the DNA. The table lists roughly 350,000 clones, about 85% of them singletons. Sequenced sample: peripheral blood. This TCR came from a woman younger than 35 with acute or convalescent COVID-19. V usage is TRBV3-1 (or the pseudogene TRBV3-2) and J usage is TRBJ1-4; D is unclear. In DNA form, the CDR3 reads TGTGCCAGCAGCCAAGGAAGCGCGGTGTTTTTT. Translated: CASSQGSAVFF.